The present T cell receptor beta chain was sequenced within a study of early T cells in non-severe SARS-CoV-2 infection. As for the study in general: Sequencing targeted bulk RNA from unsorted whole blood, leaving chains unpaired.

TCRdb re-called the 5' RACE reads with MiXCR, one entry per CDR3 protein. The data contain fewer than 25,000 distinct CDR3 sequences, around 3.5% of them singletons. This clonotype was seen many times. CDR3 size: 15 residues. V was pared by 8 bases and J by 4 bases, with 20 bases between. Germline CDR1 reads MNHEY; CDR2 reads SMNVEV (reference sequence). This sequence joins TRBV27 and TRBJ1-1; D possibly corresponds to TRBD1 (5 bases). The receptor comes from an adult who was a healthcare worker with PCR-confirmed SARS-CoV-2 infection or an uninfected control (not recorded which). The sample consisted of whole blood. CDR3 nucleotides: TGTGCCAGCCGAGCTGGGGGTCTAGCACGCACTGAAGCTTTCTTT. It yields the protein CASRAGGLARTEAFF.